This T cell receptor beta chain is drawn from a study of cytomegalovirus exposure and HLA in healthy donors. The germline V gene has CDR1 SNHLY and CDR2 FYNNEI. The CDR3 length is 18 residues. V lost 0 bases and J lost 2; bases outside the gene matches: 10. PCR involved 60 Vbeta and 13 Jbeta primers. The assay was immunoSEQ multiplex PCR, and TCRdb's table has in-frame clones only and misses some. The sample lists over 75,000 clones, about 70% occurring once. The specimen was PBMCs. The receptor's source is a man between 25 and 39 years old in good health and CMV-seronegative. The chain links TRBV2 to TRBJ2-7, with 10 bases that match TRBD2. CDR3 region: CASSEALTSGKVPYEQYF. The CDR3 DNA follows: TGTGCCAGCAGTGAAGCGCTTACTAGCGGGAAAGTTCCCTACGAGCAGTACTTC.